Shown below are 21 T cell receptor beta chains from a single sample sequenced in a study of PD-L1 blockade in urothelial cancer. Time point meaning: peripheral blood 6 weeks after treatment start. Here immunoSEQ multiplex PCR was the method, and the copy in TCRdb shows in-frame clones only, minus some. The repertoire holds about 30,000 clones, about 88% seen once, with approximately 8.2% in the top ten. Here the sequenced sample was PBMCs, taken around atezolizumab (anti-PD-L1) treatment. Every receptor here comes from a man older than 75 with urothelial cancer.

The V gene is TRBV21-1, the J gene TRBJ2-7; TRBD2, the D gene given by the table, was not confirmed from the DNA. TRBV21-1 is termed a pseudogene. The CDR3 runs 16 residues. The DNA for the CDR3 is TGTGCCAGCAGCAAAGGGTCCACAGCGGAGCCCTACGAGCAGTACTTC. It encodes CASSKGSTAEPYEQYF.

V and J are TRBV14 and TRBJ2-3; D call uncertain. V dropped 0 bases and J dropped 5 bases, with 6 bases sitting between them. The CDR3 consists of 13 residues. Germline CDR1 reads SGHDN; CDR2 reads FVKESK. Written as DNA, the CDR3 is TGTGCCAGCAGCCAAGATCGAGAAGATACGCAGTATTTT. This encodes CASSQDREDTQYF.

This clone was picked up one time. The chain employs TRBV5-1 and TRBJ1-3; D unresolved. The CDR3 sequence is 15 residues long. The germline gives CDR1 SGHRS, CDR2 YFSETQ. Trimming left V 5 bases short and J 1 base short, with 13 bases between. CDR3: CASRYGLSSGNTIYF. CDR3 DNA sequence: TGCGCCAGCAGGTACGGACTGTCGTCTGGAAACACCATATATTTT. Full variable domain (missing parts from reference TRBV5-1 and TRBJ1-3): KAGVTQTPRYLIKTRGQQVTLSCSPISGHRSVSWYQQTPGQGLQFLFEYFSETQRNKGNFPGRFSGRQFSNSRSEMNVSTLELGDSALYLCASRYGLSSGNTIYFGEGSWLTVV.

This chain connects TRBV4-1 to TRBJ1-1, with D unresolved. CDR1 and CDR2 from the germline V gene are MGHRA and YSYEKL. The CDR3 runs to 14 residues. The germline V and J ends were trimmed by 3 bases and 0 bases, with 8 bases remaining between them. The CDR3 loop reads CASSHNTMNTEAFF. The DNA of the CDR3 is TGCGCCAGCAGCCACAATACAATGAACACTGAAGCTTTCTTT.

The chain combines TRBV10-3 with TRBJ2-3; 9 nucleotides agree with TRBD1. V was pared by 4 bases and J by 9 bases, with 2 bases of the junction left unmatched. This CDR3 comprises 12 residues. CDR1 is ENHRY and CDR2 is SYGVKD in the germline V gene. The CDR3 DNA follows: TGTGCCATCAGTGGGGACAGGGAGACGCAGTATTTT. This encodes CAISGDRETQYF.

The rearrangement joins TRBV7-2 to TRBJ1-4; TRBD1 matches 7 bases. J was trimmed by 0 bases and V by 5 bases; bases with no gene match: 6. Germline CDR1 and CDR2: SGHTA and FQGNSA. The CDR3 is 16 residues long. Here the CDR3 reads CASSARQGSTNEKLFF. The CDR3 DNA reads as TGTGCCAGCAGCGCCCGACAGGGCTCAACTAATGAAAAACTGTTTTTT.

The chain recombines TRBV18 with TRBJ2-3; a possible D gene is TRBD1 (6 bases). With 3 bases removed from V and 1 base from J, the gap between germline ends came to 17 bases. Germline loops: CDR1 KGHSH, CDR2 LQKENI. The CDR3 covers 17 residues. As DNA, the CDR3 is TGTGCCAGCTCACCGAGGCAGGGGAATGTTGGCACAGATACGCAGTATTTT. Its protein is CASSPRQGNVGTDTQYF.

The chain combines TRBV7-9 with TRBJ1-1, with 7 nucleotides matching TRBD1. Germline V lookup: CDR1 SEHNR, CDR2 FQNEAQ (reference sequence). The CDR3 is 15 amino acids. Losses at the gene ends were 2 bases for V and 3 bases for J; bases not matched to a gene: 6. The CDR3 nucleotides read TGTGCCAGCAGCTTACGGTGGCAGGGGGACACTGAAGCTTTCTTT. This sequence encodes CASSLRWQGDTEAFF. The full variable domain, with the rest looked up from reference TRBV7-9 and TRBJ1-1, is DTGVSQNPRHKITKRGQNVTFRCDPISEHNRLYWYRQTLGQGPEFLTYFQNEAQLEKSRLLSDRFSAERPKGSFSTLEIQRTEQGDSAMYLCASSLRWQGDTEAFFGQGTRLTVV.

V is TRBV7-2 and J is TRBJ2-4; possibly TRBD2 for D (7 bases). This CDR3 spans 14 amino acids. V lost 5 bases and J 13 bases, leaving 21 bases between the germline ends. Germline V gene data show CDR1 as SGHTA and CDR2 as FQGNSA. CDR3 loop: CASSPMGGAGVQYF. As DNA, the CDR3 is TGTGCCAGCAGCCCAATGGGGGGCGCGGGGGTACAGTACTTC.

The V and J genes are TRBV6-6 and TRBJ2-1, with TRBD2 matching over 11 bases. The CDR3 is 16 residues long. The germline V gene has CDR1 MNHNY and CDR2 SVGAGI (reference sequence). V lost 6 bases, J lost 8 bases, and 12 bases stayed unmatched. DNA of the CDR3: TGTGCCAGCAGAACCACCGCCCTAGCGGGAGGCTATGAGCAGTTCTTC. The encoded protein is CASRTTALAGGYEQFF.

This rearrangement joins TRBV5-5 to TRBJ1-3, with 9 bases that match TRBD1. V lost 4 bases and J lost 4; bases outside the gene matches: 0. Germline V gene sequence: CDR1 SGHKS, CDR2 YYEKEE (reference sequence). The CDR3 runs to 13 residues. CDR3 protein: CASSTGGGNTIYF. The CDR3 nucleotides are TGTGCCAGCAGCACAGGGGGCGGAAACACCATATATTTT.

Sample share makes this clone medium-sized. V usage is TRBV28 and J usage is TRBJ2-2; the D gene is possibly TRBD1 (6 bases). V gave up 6 bases and J gave up 3 bases, with 11 bases separating them. The germline CDR1 and CDR2 sequences are MDHEN and SYDVKM. The CDR3 contains 14 residues. Written as DNA, the CDR3 is TGTGCCAGCAGACTGACAGGAGACACCGGGGAGCTGTTTTTT. Translation gives CASRLTGDTGELFF.

Notes on this clone: This sample includes further DNA sequences coding for the same CDR3. The gene calls are TRBV15 and TRBJ2-5; D is uncertain. This CDR3 is 12 amino acids long. The germline V and J ends were trimmed by 0 bases and 4 bases, with 3 bases remaining between them. Germline CDR1 is LNHNV and CDR2 is YYDKDF (reference sequence). CDR3 sequence: CATSRDRETQYF. The DNA of the CDR3 is TGTGCCACCAGCAGAGATCGAGAGACCCAGTACTTC.

The CDR3 sequence is CASSAKRDSSYTF. CDR3 nucleotides: TGTGCCAGTAGCGCAAAAAGGGACTCTAGCTACACCTTC. This chain uses TRBV19 with TRBJ1-2; tentatively, D is TRBD1 (5 bases). V lost 6 bases to trimming and J lost 9 bases, with 17 bases between them. The germline gives CDR1 LNHDA, CDR2 SQIVND (reference sequence). The length of the CDR3 is 13 residues.

This rearrangement joins TRBV7-9 to TRBJ1-3, with TRBD1 as a possible D gene (5 bases). The germline gives CDR1 SEHNR, CDR2 FQNEAQ (reference sequence). V lost 11 bases and J lost 4, with 18 bases in between. The CDR3 extends over 14 amino acids. In nucleotides, the CDR3 is TGTGCCGGGGGGGGGTCGGCGAAAGGAAACACCATATATTTT. It translates to CAGGGSAKGNTIYF.

The CDR3 protein is CAWSVPAAAYSNQPQHF. The CDR3 DNA reads TGTGCCTGGAGTGTACCGGCGGCAGCCTATAGCAATCAGCCCCAGCATTTT. The rearrangement joins TRBV30 to TRBJ1-5; D is unclear. The germline CDR1 and CDR2 sequences are GTSNPN and SVGIG (reference sequence). V was pared by 0 bases and J by 0 bases, with 15 bases between. The length of the CDR3 is 17 residues.

The chain has TRBV10-2 and TRBJ1-1; D is unresolved. V was shortened by 8 bases and J by 4 bases, with 11 bases between the two germline ends. CDR3 size: 12 residues. Germline lookup yields CDR1 WSHSY and CDR2 SAAADI. DNA for the CDR3: TGCGCCAGCGGAGGGTTGAGCACTGAAGCTTTCTTT. Encoded protein: CASGGLSTEAFF.

The rearrangement joins TRBV18 to TRBJ2-3; D call uncertain. Germline V gene sequence: CDR1 KGHSH, CDR2 LQKENI. Trimming removed 3 bases at V and 4 bases at J, with 11 bases between. The CDR3 contains 14 residues. CDR3 coding DNA: TGTGCCAGCTCACCTGATATTGGGCCAGATACGCAGTATTTT. This sequence encodes CASSPDIGPDTQYF.

This sequence joins TRBV9 and TRBJ2-7, with 7 bases identical to TRBD1. There are 14 residues in the CDR3. Germline lookup yields CDR1 SGDLS and CDR2 YYNGEE. The V segment lost 3 bases and the J segment 5 bases; nucleotides outside the gene matches: 8. The CDR3: CASSAKTGTDEQYF. In DNA, the CDR3 is TGTGCCAGCAGCGCCAAGACAGGGACGGACGAGCAGTACTTC.

The chain links TRBV6-1 to TRBJ1-2, with TRBD1 identical over 7 bases. This CDR3 region has 15 residues. Trimming cost V 1 base and J 6 bases; bases outside gene matches: 8. The germline CDR1 and CDR2 sequences are MNHNS and SASEGT. The CDR3 bases are TGTGCCAGCAGTGAAGAGACAGGGAGGTGGGATGGCTACACCTTC. Amino acid sequence: CASSEETGRWDGYTF.

The chain recombines TRBV5-6 with TRBJ2-1, with 7 nucleotides matching TRBD2. The CDR3 is made up of 16 amino acids. Germline CDR1 reads SGHDT; CDR2 reads YYEEEE. Unmatched junction bases numbered 6, after V lost 3 bases and J lost 0 bases. The CDR3: CASSSGGGGSYNEQFF. DNA of the CDR3: TGTGCCAGCAGCTCGGGCGGCGGGGGCTCCTACAATGAGCAGTTCTTC.